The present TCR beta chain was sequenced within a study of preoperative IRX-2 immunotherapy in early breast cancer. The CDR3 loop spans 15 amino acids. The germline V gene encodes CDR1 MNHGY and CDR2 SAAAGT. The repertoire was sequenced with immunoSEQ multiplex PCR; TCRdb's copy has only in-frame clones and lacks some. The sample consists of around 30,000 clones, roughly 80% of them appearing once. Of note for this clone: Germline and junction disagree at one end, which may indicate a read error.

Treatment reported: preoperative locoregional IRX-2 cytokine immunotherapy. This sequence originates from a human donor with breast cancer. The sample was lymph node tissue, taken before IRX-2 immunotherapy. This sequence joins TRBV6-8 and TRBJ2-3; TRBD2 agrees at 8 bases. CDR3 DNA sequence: TGTGCCATCAGTGACTGGCGGGGGGACACAGATACGCAGTATTTT. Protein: CAISDWRGDTDTQYF.